These T cell receptor beta chains were read from a single sample in a study of T cell changes during pregnancy in multiple sclerosis. Assay: immunoSEQ multiplex PCR; the TCRdb copy retains only in-frame clones and omits some. The sample consists of 55,000 to 65,000 clones, about 90% of them appearing once. The specimen was peripheral blood, collected in the first trimester of pregnancy. Source of these receptors: a female donor in good health, enrolled as a control in a pregnancy study. Each CDR3 is given with its conserved first and last residue. Fields, in order: V gene, J gene, clone size, D gene, CDR3 protein, CDR3 DNA. D genes are given only for firm matches. The size entry is marked missing in some rows and otherwise reads once, few, many or a size class.

v_call: TRBV4-1; j_call: TRBJ2-7; clone_size: NA; d_call: NA; cdr3_aa: CASSQGGVEGTYEQYF; cdr3_nt: TGCGCCAGCAGCCAAGGAGGGGTGGAGGGGACCTACGAGCAGTACTTC
v_call: TRBV4-2; j_call: TRBJ2-7; clone_size: NA; d_call: NA; cdr3_aa: CASSQESGYEQYF; cdr3_nt: TGTGCCAGCAGCCAAGAGAGCGGATACGAGCAGTACTTC
v_call: TRBV4-1; j_call: TRBJ2-7; clone_size: once; d_call: TRBD2; cdr3_aa: CASSTAAGGPGEQYF; cdr3_nt: TGCGCCAGCAGTACGGCAGCGGGGGGGCCGGGCGAGCAGTACTTC
v_call: TRBV30; j_call: TRBJ1-6; clone_size: NA; d_call: TRBD1; cdr3_aa: CAWNPGQINSPLHF; cdr3_nt: TGTGCCTGGAACCCGGGACAGATTAATTCACCCCTCCACTTT
v_call: TRBV18; j_call: TRBJ2-3; clone_size: NA; d_call: TRBD1; cdr3_aa: CASSPGGQGGADTQYF; cdr3_nt: TGTGCCAGCTCACCTGGGGGACAGGGGGGCGCAGATACGCAGTATTTT
v_call: TRBV15; j_call: TRBJ1-3; clone_size: NA; d_call: NA; cdr3_aa: CATSRRRGTGNTIYF; cdr3_nt: TGTGCCACCAGCAGACGGAGGGGAACTGGAAACACCATATATTTT
v_call: TRBV19; j_call: TRBJ2-2; clone_size: NA; d_call: NA; cdr3_aa: CASSIERTTLPGELFF; cdr3_nt: TGTGCCAGTAGTATAGAACGGACAACCTTGCCCGGGGAGCTGTTTTTT
v_call: TRBV7-9; j_call: TRBJ2-1; clone_size: NA; d_call: NA; cdr3_aa: CASSPREGGYSYNEQFF; cdr3_nt: TGTGCCAGCAGTCCTCGAGAAGGGGGATACTCCTACAATGAGCAGTTCTTC
v_call: TRBV5-5; j_call: TRBJ2-3; clone_size: NA; d_call: NA; cdr3_aa: CASSFNRGAGQTDTQYF; cdr3_nt: TGTGCCAGCAGCTTTAATCGGGGGGCAGGGCAGACAGATACGCAGTATTTT
v_call: TRBV30; j_call: TRBJ2-7; clone_size: NA; d_call: TRBD1; cdr3_aa: CAWSVYRRGPNEQYF; cdr3_nt: TGTGCCTGGAGTGTGTATCGAAGGGGGCCTAACGAGCAGTACTTC
v_call: TRBV21-1; j_call: TRBJ2-3; clone_size: NA; d_call: NA; cdr3_aa: CASSTRSKNWTSIGDTQYF; cdr3_nt: TGTGCCAGCAGCACACGCTCGAAAAATTGGACTAGCATAGGAGATACGCAGTATTTT
v_call: TRBV27; j_call: TRBJ2-7; clone_size: NA; d_call: NA; cdr3_aa: CASSLDTLSSYEQYF; cdr3_nt: TGTGCCAGCAGTTTGGACACCTTAAGCTCCTACGAGCAGTACTTC
v_call: TRBV27; j_call: TRBJ1-5; clone_size: NA; d_call: TRBD1; cdr3_aa: CASSLNGQGNQPQHF; cdr3_nt: TGTGCCAGCAGTTTAAATGGACAGGGCAATCAGCCCCAGCATTTT
v_call: TRBV19; j_call: TRBJ1-6; clone_size: NA; d_call: TRBD1; cdr3_aa: CASSVSRGLSSPLHF; cdr3_nt: TGTGCCAGTAGTGTCTCAAGGGGGCTGAGTTCACCCCTCCACTTT
v_call: TRBV6-5; j_call: TRBJ1-1; clone_size: NA; d_call: NA; cdr3_aa: CASSETGSTEAFF; cdr3_nt: TGTGCCAGCAGTGAAACAGGGAGCACTGAAGCTTTCTTT
v_call: TRBV11-2; j_call: TRBJ1-3; clone_size: NA; d_call: NA; cdr3_aa: CASSLDLGGAGNTIYF; cdr3_nt: TGTGCCAGCAGCTTAGATCTGGGGGGGGCTGGAAACACCATATATTTT
v_call: TRBV6-5; j_call: TRBJ1-2; clone_size: NA; d_call: TRBD1; cdr3_aa: CASSQRQGGYGYTF; cdr3_nt: TGTGCCAGCAGTCAAAGACAGGGAGGCTATGGCTACACCTTC
v_call: TRBV30; j_call: TRBJ2-3; clone_size: NA; d_call: NA; cdr3_aa: CAWREAHSSTDTQYF; cdr3_nt: TGTGCCTGGAGGGAGGCTCACTCTAGCACAGATACGCAGTATTTT
v_call: TRBV9; j_call: TRBJ1-3; clone_size: NA; d_call: NA; cdr3_aa: CASSVRPTGNSGNTIYF; cdr3_nt: TGTGCCAGCAGCGTGAGACCTACAGGAAACTCTGGAAACACCATATATTTT
v_call: TRBV28; j_call: TRBJ1-6; clone_size: NA; d_call: NA; cdr3_aa: CASSPEVGPLSSYNSPLHF; cdr3_nt: TGTGCCAGCAGTCCGGAGGTCGGGCCTCTATCCTCCTATAATTCACCCCTCCACTTT
v_call: TRBV5-3; j_call: TRBJ1-5; clone_size: NA; d_call: NA; cdr3_aa: CARSLVTGSYYQPQHF; cdr3_nt: TGTGCCAGAAGCTTGGTAACGGGGAGCTACTATCAGCCCCAGCATTTT
v_call: TRBV11-2; j_call: TRBJ2-1; clone_size: NA; d_call: NA; cdr3_aa: CASSLRGPYNEQFF; cdr3_nt: TGTGCCAGCAGCTTACGGGGTCCATACAATGAGCAGTTCTTC
v_call: TRBV2; j_call: TRBJ2-7; clone_size: NA; d_call: NA; cdr3_aa: CASSEQGVLGYEQYF; cdr3_nt: TGTGCCAGCAGTGAACAGGGCGTCCTGGGATACGAGCAGTACTTC
v_call: TRBV6-5; j_call: TRBJ1-1; clone_size: NA; d_call: TRBD1; cdr3_aa: CASTLGQGDTEAFF; cdr3_nt: TGTGCCAGCACTCTGGGACAGGGAGACACTGAAGCTTTCTTT
v_call: TRBV6-6; j_call: TRBJ2-7; clone_size: NA; d_call: TRBD2; cdr3_aa: CASGGGTGQSYEQYF; cdr3_nt: TGTGCCAGCGGGGGGGGGACTGGACAATCCTACGAGCAGTACTTC
v_call: TRBV2; j_call: TRBJ2-7; clone_size: NA; d_call: TRBD2; cdr3_aa: CASSGEGPYEQYF; cdr3_nt: TGTGCCAGCAGTGGGGAGGGCCCCTACGAGCAGTACTTC
v_call: TRBV11-1; j_call: TRBJ2-7; clone_size: NA; d_call: TRBD2; cdr3_aa: CASTLRTSGYEQYF; cdr3_nt: TGTGCCAGCACCCTCAGGACTAGCGGTTACGAGCAGTACTTC
v_call: TRBV5-4; j_call: TRBJ2-1; clone_size: NA; d_call: TRBD2; cdr3_aa: CASSLSGGRAYNEQFF; cdr3_nt: TGTGCCAGCAGCCTTAGCGGGGGGAGAGCCTACAATGAGCAGTTCTTC
v_call: TRBV7-2; j_call: TRBJ2-1; clone_size: once; d_call: NA; cdr3_aa: CASSSDRSYNEQFF; cdr3_nt: TGTGCCAGCAGCTCCGACAGATCCTACAATGAGCAGTTCTTC
v_call: TRBV27; j_call: TRBJ1-1; clone_size: NA; d_call: TRBD1; cdr3_aa: CASSLTGGDTEAFF; cdr3_nt: TGTGCCAGCAGTTTGACAGGGGGGGACACTGAAGCTTTCTTT
v_call: TRBV2; j_call: TRBJ1-6; clone_size: NA; d_call: NA; cdr3_aa: CASSVATLDNSPLHF; cdr3_nt: TGTGCCAGCAGTGTTGCAACACTAGATAATTCACCCCTCCACTTT
v_call: TRBV9; j_call: TRBJ2-7; clone_size: once; d_call: TRBD1; cdr3_aa: CASSVAPGQEVNEQYF; cdr3_nt: TGTGCCAGCAGCGTAGCCCCGGGACAGGAAGTCAACGAGCAGTACTTC
v_call: TRBV6-1; j_call: TRBJ1-2; clone_size: NA; d_call: NA; cdr3_aa: CASSDRGETNYGYTF; cdr3_nt: TGTGCCAGCAGTGATCGGGGGGAGACTAACTATGGCTACACCTTC
v_call: TRBV7-3; j_call: TRBJ2-3; clone_size: NA; d_call: NA; cdr3_aa: CASSSPQDSGFTDTQYF; cdr3_nt: TGTGCCAGCAGCTCCCCCCAGGACTCAGGATTCACAGATACGCAGTATTTT
v_call: TRBV29-1; j_call: TRBJ1-2; clone_size: NA; d_call: TRBD1; cdr3_aa: CSATGRPYGYTF; cdr3_nt: TGCAGCGCGACAGGGAGGCCCTATGGCTACACCTTC
v_call: TRBV10-3; j_call: TRBJ1-1; clone_size: NA; d_call: TRBD1; cdr3_aa: CAISPDRVNTEAFF; cdr3_nt: TGTGCCATCAGTCCAGACAGGGTGAACACTGAAGCTTTCTTT
v_call: TRBV27; j_call: TRBJ1-1; clone_size: NA; d_call: TRBD1; cdr3_aa: CASSPGQGNTEAFF; cdr3_nt: TGTGCCAGCAGTCCGGGACAGGGGAACACTGAAGCTTTCTTT
v_call: TRBV7-2; j_call: TRBJ2-1; clone_size: NA; d_call: NA; cdr3_aa: CASRGSGPGEQFF; cdr3_nt: TGTGCCAGCCGGGGTAGCGGCCCCGGGGAGCAGTTCTTC
v_call: TRBV5-4; j_call: TRBJ1-2; clone_size: NA; d_call: NA; cdr3_aa: CASSLADRRYYGYTF; cdr3_nt: TGTGCCAGCAGCTTGGCCGATAGGAGGTACTATGGCTACACCTTC
v_call: TRBV5-1; j_call: TRBJ2-5; clone_size: NA; d_call: TRBD2; cdr3_aa: CASSLKLARQETQYF; cdr3_nt: TGCGCCAGCAGCTTGAAACTAGCGCGGCAGGAGACCCAGTACTTC
v_call: TRBV28; j_call: TRBJ2-7; clone_size: NA; d_call: TRBD1; cdr3_aa: CATSFPPGQGGYEQYF; cdr3_nt: TGTGCCACCAGTTTCCCACCGGGACAGGGTGGTTACGAGCAGTACTTC
v_call: TRBV7-8; j_call: TRBJ1-2; clone_size: NA; d_call: NA; cdr3_aa: CASSPMGQGTYGYTF; cdr3_nt: TGTGCCAGCAGCCCAATGGGCCAGGGGACCTATGGCTACACCTTC
v_call: TRBV4-3; j_call: TRBJ2-2; clone_size: few; d_call: NA; cdr3_aa: CASSQEAQGTNTGELFF; cdr3_nt: TGCGCCAGCAGCCAAGAGGCCCAGGGCACGAACACCGGGGAGCTGTTTTTT
v_call: TRBV11-3; j_call: TRBJ2-3; clone_size: NA; d_call: NA; cdr3_aa: CASSLVRGFTDTQYF; cdr3_nt: TGTGCCAGCAGCTTAGTTCGGGGATTCACAGATACGCAGTATTTT
v_call: TRBV5-1; j_call: TRBJ2-1; clone_size: NA; d_call: TRBD2; cdr3_aa: CASSLNPGGGADEQFF; cdr3_nt: TGCGCCAGCAGCTTGAATCCCGGCGGGGGGGCCGATGAGCAGTTCTTC
v_call: TRBV7-2; j_call: TRBJ1-1; clone_size: once; d_call: TRBD1; cdr3_aa: CASSLLGQGTEAFF; cdr3_nt: TGTGCCAGCAGCCTACTGGGACAGGGGACTGAAGCTTTCTTT
v_call: TRBV18; j_call: TRBJ2-5; clone_size: once; d_call: TRBD1; cdr3_aa: CASSPLTGGGGETQYF; cdr3_nt: TGTGCCAGCTCACCGTTGACAGGGGGCGGTGGAGAGACCCAGTACTTC
v_call: TRBV6-5; j_call: TRBJ1-2; clone_size: NA; d_call: TRBD1; cdr3_aa: CASRPGTVYGYTF; cdr3_nt: TGTGCCAGCAGACCCGGGACAGTCTATGGCTACACCTTC
v_call: TRBV21-1; j_call: TRBJ1-2; clone_size: NA; d_call: NA; cdr3_aa: CASRKVGYGYTF; cdr3_nt: TGTGCCAGCAGAAAGGTCGGGTATGGCTACACCTTC
v_call: TRBV7-8; j_call: TRBJ2-7; clone_size: NA; d_call: NA; cdr3_aa: CASSAQGTSYEQYF; cdr3_nt: TGTGCCAGCAGCGCACAGGGAACCTCCTACGAGCAGTACTTC
v_call: TRBV9; j_call: TRBJ1-1; clone_size: NA; d_call: NA; cdr3_aa: CASSVKESNTEAFF; cdr3_nt: TGTGCCAGCAGCGTAAAGGAGTCGAACACTGAAGCTTTCTTT
v_call: TRBV30; j_call: TRBJ2-7; clone_size: NA; d_call: TRBD1; cdr3_aa: CAWSAGQGGYEQYF; cdr3_nt: TGTGCCTGGAGTGCGGGACAGGGGGGCTACGAGCAGTACTTC
v_call: TRBV19; j_call: TRBJ1-4; clone_size: few; d_call: NA; cdr3_aa: CASSSGAAAVF; cdr3_nt: TGTGCCAGCTCCTCTGGGGCCGCTGCAGTTTTT